What follows are 9 T cell receptor beta chains derived from one specimen sequenced in a study of cytomegalovirus exposure and HLA in healthy donors. In the PCR, 60 Vbeta and 13 Jbeta primers were used. Here immunoSEQ multiplex PCR was the method, and the copy in TCRdb shows in-frame clones only, minus some. The sample holds about 98,000 clones, approximately 74% seen once. The specimen sequenced was PBMCs. The receptors derive from a male donor in good health and CMV-seronegative.

This chain uses TRBV4-1 with TRBJ2-7, with TRBD2 matching over 13 bases. The germline CDR1 and CDR2 sequences are MGHRA and YSYEKL. Trimming removed 4 bases from V and 0 bases from J; junction bases left unmatched: 12. The CDR3 runs 19 residues. CDR3 sequence: CASSLQKLAGGSPSYEQYF. The CDR3, as DNA: TGCGCCAGCAGCCTACAAAAACTAGCGGGAGGGTCCCCCTCCTACGAGCAGTACTTC.

The CDR3 bases are TGTGCCAGCAGCGTAGACGGGACCGGGGAGCTGTTTTTT. Protein sequence: CASSVDGTGELFF. The chain couples TRBV9 to TRBJ2-2; D ambiguous. V was clipped by 0 bases and J by 5 bases, with 5 bases between them. The CDR3 consists of 13 residues. CDR1 SGDLS and CDR2 YYNGEE come from the germline V gene.

The chain recombines TRBV18 with TRBJ1-2; 10 bases map to TRBD1. Germline V gene sequence: CDR1 KGHSH, CDR2 LQKENI. The CDR3 length is 15 residues. The trim removed 5 bases at V and 4 bases at J, leaving 7 bases unmatched. CDR3 coding DNA: TGTGCCAGCTCATCCACGGGACAGGGGATCTATGGCTACACCTTC. Protein sequence: CASSSTGQGIYGYTF.

The chain couples TRBV14 to TRBJ1-4; 10 positions match TRBD1. This CDR3 has 14 residues. V shed 6 bases and J 6 bases; nucleotides not matched to a gene: 4. The germline gives CDR1 SGHDN, CDR2 FVKESK. The CDR3 DNA is TGTGCCAGCAGTGGACAGGGGGGATATGAAAAACTGTTTTTT. Protein product: CASSGQGGYEKLFF.

J is TRBJ2-7 and V is TRBV6-5, with TRBD2 identical over 10 bases. J was trimmed by 2 bases and V by 4 bases; bases with no gene match: 8. The CDR3 spans 16 residues. Germline assignment: CDR1 MNHEY and CDR2 SVGAGI. CDR3 DNA: TGTGCCAGCAGTTCTAGGACTAGCGGAGCTACCTACGAGCAGTACTTC. Translated, it gives CASSSRTSGATYEQYF.

The rearrangement joins TRBV7-9 to TRBJ1-2; D gene unclear. Germline CDR1 is SEHNR and CDR2 is FQNEAQ (reference sequence). The length of the CDR3 is 14 residues. V shed 1 base and J shed 4 bases, with 10 bases lying between them. CDR3 coding DNA: TGTGCCAGCAGCTTAGTTGAGGGAACCTATGGCTACACCTTC. Translated, it gives CASSLVEGTYGYTF. Using reference TRBV7-9 and TRBJ1-2 for the parts outside the CDR3, the full variable domain is DTGVSQNPRHKITKRGQNVTFRCDPISEHNRLYWYRQTLGQGPEFLTYFQNEAQLEKSRLLSDRFSAERPKGSFSTLEIQRTEQGDSAMYLCASSLVEGTYGYTFGSGTRLTVV.

This chain connects TRBV6-5 to TRBJ2-1; no definite D call. This CDR3 contains 11 residues. V gave up 5 bases and J gave up 5 bases, with 4 bases separating them. From germline, CDR1 is MNHEY and CDR2 SVGAGI. The DNA for the CDR3 is TGTGCCAGCAGTACAAACAATGAGCAGTTCTTC. It encodes CASSTNNEQFF.

The rearrangement joins TRBV28 to TRBJ1-2, with D possibly TRBD1 on 5 matching bases. CDR1 and CDR2 (germline): MDHEN, SYDVKM. There are 13 residues in the CDR3. Trimming cost V 3 bases and J 5 bases, with 10 bases left between them. For the CDR3, the DNA is TGTGCCAGCAGTTTGGGCAGGGATTATGGCTACACCTTC. It codes for CASSLGRDYGYTF.

The genes are TRBV28 and TRBJ1-4; TRBD1 is a possible D gene (5 bases). Deletions cut 1 base from V and 9 bases from J, with 12 bases between. The CDR3 runs 14 residues. Germline V gene data show CDR1 as MDHEN and CDR2 as SYDVKM. The DNA of the CDR3 is TGTGCCAGCAGTTTATTTGGGGGGGACCAAAAACTGTTTTTT. The encoded protein is CASSLFGGDQKLFF.